The clone carrying this T cell receptor (beta chain) was seen many times. This specimen belongs to a study of T cells after yellow fever vaccination. The wider study: CD3, CD45RA, CCR7 and CD95 were used to sort EM, EMRA, CM and Tscm memory subsets. Study-level points and caveats: At day 0, almost all vaccine-responding clonotypes escaped detection in the sorted memory subsets. The secondary response was weaker but peaked faster, day 5 versus 15.

Production of TCR cDNA was by 5'RACE template switching, which also added a universal primer site and UMIs. One entry per CDR3 protein results from TCRdb running MiXCR on the 5' RACE reads. The repertoire holds over 45,000 distinct CDR3 sequences, with approximately 6.1% as singletons. The sequence derives from a man aged 18 to 29 who received the YFV17D yellow fever vaccine. The specimen comprised PBMCs, either bulk or a sorted T-cell subset (CD4+, CD8+, memory, or dextramer-sorted; not recorded which), sampled on the day of the yellow fever booster vaccination.

Written as DNA, the CDR3 is TGCGCCAGCAGCCAGGGGACAGGTGCTCCTAACTATGGCTACACCTTC. Its translation: CASSQGTGAPNYGYTF. V and J are TRBV4-1 and TRBJ1-2, with 8 nucleotides matching TRBD1. The CDR3 contains 16 residues. The germline CDR1 and CDR2 sequences are MGHRA and YSYEKL. J lost 0 bases, V lost 3 bases, and 6 bases had no gene match.